Listed below are T cell receptor beta chains from one sample, sequenced in a study of T cells after yellow fever vaccination. TCRdb re-derived calls from the 5' RACE reads in MiXCR, one entry per CDR3 protein. The sample has about 340,000 distinct CDR3 sequences; around an eighth are singletons. Sequencing used CD4+ T cells sorted from PBMCs, obtained 15 days after the yellow fever booster vaccination. The receptors stem from a man younger than 35 who received the YFV17D yellow fever vaccine. Both conserved end residues are part of each CDR3. A D gene is named only where the DNA matches it firmly. Expanded clones are given a class, and other clones once, few, many or no size at all.

size,V,J,D,CDR3,DNA
few,TRBV6-2/TRBV6-3,TRBJ2-5,NA,CASSYSQVQETQYF,TGTGCCAGCAGTTACTCCCAGGTTCAGGAGACCCAGTACTTC
NA,TRBV20-1,TRBJ2-4,NA,CSALPGGTAKNIQYF,TGCAGTGCTCTCCCAGGGGGGACAGCCAAAAACATTCAGTACTTC
few,TRBV7-3,TRBJ1-4,NA,CASSRARGEKLFF,TGTGCCAGCAGCCGGGCCCGGGGGGAAAAACTGTTTTTT
few,TRBV28,TRBJ2-1,NA,CASRVYNEQFF,TGTGCCAGCAGAGTCTACAATGAGCAGTTCTTC
NA,TRBV7-3,TRBJ2-5,TRBD2,CASSSGLAQETQYF,TGTGCCAGCAGCTCGGGACTAGCGCAAGAGACCCAGTACTTC
NA,TRBV20-1,TRBJ1-6,NA,CSAKRQGNNSPLHF,TGCAGTGCTAAACGTCAGGGGAATAATTCACCCCTCCACTTT
many,TRBV9,TRBJ2-5,TRBD2,CASSVDPGLAGRETQYF,TGTGCCAGCAGCGTAGACCCGGGACTAGCGGGGAGAGAGACCCAGTACTTC
NA,TRBV25-1,TRBJ2-3,NA,CASSEPFGTFTDTQYF,TGTGCCAGCAGTGAACCATTCGGGACTTTCACAGATACGCAGTATTTT
NA,TRBV7-2,TRBJ2-7,TRBD2,CASSSGLAGFTYEQYF,TGTGCCAGCAGCTCCGGACTAGCGGGGTTTACCTACGAGCAGTACTTC
NA,TRBV5-5,TRBJ1-4,NA,CASSSDTEDYNEKLFF,TGTGCCAGCAGCTCCGATACAGAGGACTATAATGAAAAACTGTTTTTT
few,TRBV28,TRBJ2-1,NA,CASSWSAGHNEQFF,TGTGCCAGCAGTTGGTCAGCAGGCCACAATGAGCAGTTCTTC
NA,TRBV4-3,TRBJ2-2,TRBD1,CASSLGTGPSNTGELFF,TGCGCCAGCAGCCTCGGGACAGGGCCTTCGAACACCGGGGAGCTGTTTTTT
few,TRBV3-1,TRBJ1-4,NA,CASSPPWGVEKLFF,TGTGCCAGCAGCCCCCCATGGGGGGTTGAAAAACTGTTTTTT
NA,TRBV5-1,TRBJ1-1,NA,CASSPAPGQARVAFF,TGCGCCAGCAGCCCGGCCCCTGGGCAGGCCCGGGTGGCTTTCTTT
NA,TRBV20-1,TRBJ2-1,NA,CSAVDAGGSYNEQFF,TGCAGTGCCGTAGACGCAGGTGGATCCTACAATGAGCAGTTCTTC
NA,TRBV4-3,TRBJ2-2,NA,CASSPQDRGGELFF,TGCGCCAGCAGCCCGCAGGATCGGGGCGGGGAGCTGTTTTTT
few,TRBV20-1,TRBJ1-5,NA,CSAHGDYQPQHF,TGCAGTGCTCACGGAGATTATCAGCCCCAGCATTTT
few,TRBV7-6,TRBJ2-5,NA,CASTPRLSRETQYF,TGTGCCAGCACCCCAAGACTAAGCAGGGAGACCCAGTACTTC
NA,TRBV7-9,TRBJ1-6,NA,CASSFGRAYNSPLHF,TGTGCCAGCAGCTTTGGAAGGGCCTATAATTCACCCCTCCACTTT
few,TRBV30,TRBJ2-1,TRBD1,CALTGFDEQFF,TGTGCCTTGACAGGGTTCGATGAGCAGTTCTTC
few,TRBV5-1,TRBJ2-3,NA,CASSLVGGSHDTQYF,TGCGCCAGCAGCTTGGTGGGAGGCTCGCACGATACGCAGTATTTT
NA,TRBV27,TRBJ2-5,NA,CATRAATGTKETQYF,TGTGCCACCCGGGCGGCGACAGGCACAAAAGAGACCCAGTACTTC
few,TRBV6-6,TRBJ1-4,TRBD1,CASTFSGGREKLFF,TGTGCCAGCACCTTCTCAGGGGGCCGTGAAAAACTGTTTTTT
NA,TRBV5-1,TRBJ2-5,TRBD1,CASSLQGDRETQYF,TGCGCCAGCAGCCTACAGGGGGACAGAGAGACCCAGTACTTC
NA,TRBV5-1,TRBJ2-2,NA,CASSFSADFTGELFF,TGCGCCAGCAGCTTTTCGGCGGATTTCACCGGGGAGCTGTTTTTT
few,TRBV10-3,TRBJ2-3,TRBD1,CAISESKGQGTDTQYF,TGTGCCATCAGTGAGTCGAAGGGACAGGGAACAGATACGCAGTATTTT
once,TRBV6-5,TRBJ2-7,TRBD1,CASSYSSATGSSYEQYF,TGTGCCAGCAGTTACTCGTCCGCGACAGGGAGCTCCTACGAGCAGTACTTC
few,TRBV6-1,TRBJ1-1,TRBD1,CASSEIEGATEAFF,TGTGCCAGCAGTGAGATTGAGGGGGCCACTGAAGCTTTCTTT
NA,TRBV24-1,TRBJ2-3,TRBD2,CATSDRRLAGGPADTQYF,TGTGCCACCAGTGACCGCAGACTAGCGGGGGGGCCTGCAGATACGCAGTATTTT
few,TRBV6-2/TRBV6-3,TRBJ1-1,NA,CASRSTGYTEAFF,TGTGCCAGCAGATCCACAGGGTACACTGAAGCTTTCTTT
few,TRBV25-1,TRBJ1-2,NA,CASSEAGGANYGYTF,TGTGCCAGCAGTGAGGCAGGCGGAGCTAACTATGGCTACACCTTC
NA,TRBV5-1,TRBJ2-3,NA,CASLQGSGARTDTQYF,TGCGCCAGCCTCCAGGGGAGTGGGGCCCGCACAGATACGCAGTATTTT
many,TRBV7-3,TRBJ2-1,TRBD1,CASSLGQGGNEQFF,TGTGCCAGCAGCCTCGGACAGGGGGGCAATGAGCAGTTCTTC